This T cell receptor beta chain originates from a study of blood T cell repertoires in COVID-19. Original methodology: Amplifying reference gene primers gave estimates of nucleated cell counts. TCRdb's table, derived via immunoSEQ multiplex PCR, lists solely in-frame clones and lacks some. V and J calls and clone size are as listed in that table; D and trimming were resolved from the DNA. The sample has approximately 400,000 clones; approximately 91% are singletons. This CDR3 spans 14 amino acids. After removal of 8 bases from V and 0 bases from J, the junction contained 4 bases not matched to a gene. Germline lookup yields CDR1 LNHDA and CDR2 SQIVND (reference sequence).

The clonotype originates from a woman aged 40 to 50 who had been exposed to COVID-19. The source material was PBMCs or T cells enriched from blood (not recorded which). The chain combines TRBV19 with TRBJ1-3; TRBD1 agrees at 7 bases. CDR3 protein: CASETGDSGNTIYF. CDR3 nucleotides: TGTGCCAGTGAAACAGGGGACTCTGGAAACACCATATATTTT. Combining the CDR3 with reference TRBV19 and TRBJ1-3 gives the whole variable domain DGGITQSPKYLFRKEGQNVTLSCEQNLNHDAMYWYRQDPGQGLRLIYYSQIVNDFQKGDIAEGYSVSREKKESFPLTVTSAQKNPTAFYLCASETGDSGNTIYFGEGSWLTVV.